This TCR beta chain was sequenced in a study of human versus mouse CDR3 diversity and MHC coevolution (dated by TCRdb to the late 2010s). Study-level background: The immunoSEQ assay was reported to detect one in 200,000 T cells and to minimize multiplex PCR amplification bias. Human naive CD4 T cell repertoires served as a reference for TCR selection on multiple MHC II alleles, compared against human-TCR-locus transgenic mice with single MHC II. Across mouse and human samples, each sample had between about 0.6 x 10^7 and 1.6 x 10^7 valid reads. Three healthy volunteer blood donors made up the human cohort, with one aged 30 to 39, one aged 40 to 50 and one aged 60 to 69 at collection. Findings and caveats that apply to the study as a whole: iCHAO1 estimates gave humans the largest TCR beta repertoire, some 1.5 million clonotypes, attributed likely to selection by multiple MHC II molecules. Among all the groups compared, the lowest clonal inequality scores came from two of the three human donors. Repertoire diversity was not regarded as directly comparable between humans and mice because human T cells were selected on a handful of MHC II alleles. On average, humans had more CDR3 deletions and insertions than mice, indicating greater exonuclease and TdT activity.

This clone showed up just once. No antigen is known for it. One base away there is no much larger clone; base qualities are not given. The QIAGEN blood and tissue kit was used to extract genomic DNA from sorted cells, and the DNA was quantified on a NanoDrop 1000. Using multiplex PCR of genomic DNA, the immunoSEQ platform deep sequenced and quantified the TCR alpha and beta chains. In the original analysis: IMGT gene and region definitions were used for annotation of the TCR sequences. Out-of-frame rearrangements were used as a proxy for the preselection repertoire and compared with in-frame clonotypes. The iCHAO1 estimator provided with the immunoSEQ platform was used to estimate repertoire size. A Gini index based on the Lorenz curve was applied to in-frame amino acid clonotypes to measure clonal inequality. The intersect function of the R package tcR was used to count shared clonotypes, and the Jaccard index was used to score similarity. Frequencies of V, J and V-J usage were subjected to principal component analysis with the R prcomp function, without normalization. TCRdb retrieved this table from immuneACCESS and kept in-frame rearrangements only. Not all clones are present; in checked studies, unresolved V genes account for under half, and no reason is known for the remainder. The V and J calls and clone size were taken over from that table, and D and trimming were inferred from the DNA. In all, the sample holds 50,000 to 65,000 clones, and around 94% of those were seen once. Approximately 17% of the sample goes to the ten largest clones.

Naive CD4 T cells, defined as CD45RO-negative and CD62L-positive, were isolated from PBMCs by fluorescence-activated cell sorting. Roughly 50 ml of fresh peripheral blood was drawn per donor, and PBMCs were isolated by Ficoll density centrifugation. All samples were sorted on a FACSAria III instrument and reached purity above 95%. The germline V end is reduced by 6 bases and the J end by 7 bases; junction bases left unmatched: 5. Looking up the germline V gene yields CDR1 MNHEY and CDR2 SVGAGI. The CDR3 goes from the cysteine to the phenylalanine over 14 residues. The retained sequence is limited to the CDR3, 42 bases, with the frame set at the first base.

The sequence was collected from a person between 55 and 70 years old in good health. The sample taken for sequencing was naive CD4+ T cells from blood. The cell subset or site tag for this specimen amounts to: CD45RO-negative CD62L-positive naive CD4 T cells. The chain is made from TRBV6-5 and TRBJ1-6; 8 of the junction bases match TRBD1. The CDR3 amino acid sequence is: CASRPDRGNSPLHF. The DNA sequence follows: TGTGCCAGCAGACCCGACAGGGGAAATTCACCCCTCCACTTT.